This T cell receptor (beta chain) stems from a study of OX40 agonist ivuxolimab in advanced cancers. Context from the whole study: Ivuxolimab was a fully human IgG2 agonistic monoclonal antibody targeting the costimulatory receptor OX40 (CD134). Prior anti-PD-1, anti-PD-L1 or anti-CTLA-4 therapy was permitted, and checkpoint inhibitors had been received by roughly two fifths of dose-escalation patients. Of the approximately 50 dose-escalation patients, hepatocellular carcinoma was present in about 20, melanoma in roughly 15, renal cell carcinoma in 9 and head and neck cancer in 9. The monotherapy dose-escalation portion (N ≈ 56 patients) of the phase I ivuxolimab trial is reported in the paper. Peripheral TCRbeta sequencing was intended to test whether TCR sequence diversity was altered and clonal T-cell expansion was caused by ivuxolimab. Intravenous ivuxolimab was administered to patients every 2 weeks at six dose levels: 0.01, 0.1, 0.3, 1.5, 3 and 10 mg/kg. In the dose-escalation cohort, roughly four fifths of patients were male, and the mean age was approximately 60 years, with a range of roughly 20 to 85. Three dose-escalation patients achieved partial responses, one with hepatocellular carcinoma and two with cutaneous melanoma.

Genomic DNA was isolated from the sorted cells so that the TCRbeta CDR3 region could be sequenced. The immunoSEQ Assay was used for sequencing of TCRbeta CDR3 regions. TCRdb mirrors the immuneACCESS table, restricted to in-frame sequences. Some clones are absent from its copies; in checked studies, under half trace to an unresolved V gene, and the reason for the others is unknown. The sample includes about 81,000 clones, with more than 75% observed a single time. 0.47% of the sample is held by the ten biggest clonotypes. V is reduced by 1 base and J by 4 bases, leaving a spacing of 5 bases between them. The CDR3 contains 13 residues, cysteine and phenylalanine counted. Here the CDR3 DNA is all that survives: 39 bases in frame from base 1. The germline V gene sets CDR1 to MNHNS and CDR2 to SASEGT. The trial excluded patients who had a history of autoimmune disease or were on systemic immunosuppression. In every dose cohort, peripheral blood was drawn for TCR sequencing at baseline, cycle 4 day 1, and cycle 7 day 1. Samples were obtained from an open-label, multicenter, first-in-human phase I dose-escalation trial of ivuxolimab. Adults with locally advanced or metastatic head and neck squamous cell, hepatocellular, melanoma or renal cell carcinoma were enrolled in the trial. Before TCR sequencing, CD4+ T cells and CD8+ T cells from peripheral blood were sorted into separate populations.

A remark on this clone: The antigen this receptor binds is unknown. Per-nucleotide qualities are absent, and no much larger clonotype sits a single base away.

Study-wide conclusions, independent of this receptor: Low levels of normalized T-cell clonal expansion were also seen in some patients who did not respond. After ivuxolimab, more expanded clones were found on average in CD8+ T cells than in CD4+ T cells. In partial responders in the 0.1-3.0 mg/kg groups, normalized peripheral clonal expansion was found to be among the lowest, especially among CD8+ T cells. The antigen specificity of the clonally expanded peripheral T cells was not determined. At doses of 0.1 to 3.0 mg/kg, clonal expansion of both CD4+ and CD8+ blood T cells was observed from baseline to week 6.

The source is an adult with an advanced solid tumor such as melanoma, head and neck, liver or kidney cancer. In this chain, TRBV6-1 is recombined with TRBJ1-5, with the D gene not clear enough to name. The material sequenced was CD4+ or CD8+ T cells sorted from blood, taken in a trial of the OX40 agonist ivuxolimab. The DNA sequence is given as TGTGCCAGCAGTGAAGTTCAGAATCAGCCCCAGCATTTT. Translation gives CASSEVQNQPQHF.